The 24 T cell receptor beta chains given below trace back to one sample, sequenced in a study of CD8 T cells in ankylosing spondylitis. From the 5' RACE reads, TCRdb called clonotypes with MiXCR, one entry per CDR3 protein. The sample includes about 540,000 distinct CDR3 sequences, approximately 12% seen only once; the top ten take 6.8%. Antigens for these TCRs are unknown. Overall study results and limits: Blood of patients with ankylosing spondylitis appeared to be characterized by a TCR beta motif of eight highly homologous variants.

Input material: blood, either unsorted or a sorted T cell fraction (not recorded which). All receptors come from a male donor with ankylosing spondylitis.

The gene calls are TRBV29-1 and TRBJ2-3; no clear D gene. V lost 7 bases, J lost 2 bases, and 16 bases lay in between. Per the germline V gene, CDR1 is SQVTM and CDR2 is ANQGSEA. The CDR3 length is 14 residues. CDR3 in DNA: TGCAGCGCTCAGGTCCGGCCCTACACAGATACGCAGTATTTT. It codes for CSAQVRPYTDTQYF.

This clonotype was seen a few times. The rearrangement joins TRBV24-1 to TRBJ2-6; 10 bases map to TRBD2. CDR1 KGHDR and CDR2 SFDVKD come from the germline V gene. The V and J ends lost 5 bases and 1 base, in that order; junction bases with no gene match: 4. There are 17 residues in the CDR3. This chain's CDR3 is CATSGDSGRSGANVLTF. CDR3 DNA sequence: TGTGCCACCAGTGGTGATAGCGGGAGGTCTGGGGCCAACGTCCTGACTTTC.

The CDR3 loop reads CASGPGNEKLFF. The CDR3 region has the DNA TGTGCCAGCGGCCCGGGTAATGAAAAACTGTTTTTT. The chain recombines TRBV12-3 or TRBV12-4 with TRBJ1-4; D is ambiguous. CDR3 size: 12 residues. V lost 8 bases to trimming and J lost 4 bases, with 8 bases between them.

V gene TRBV15 combines with J gene TRBJ1-1; D call uncertain. Per the germline V gene, CDR1 is LNHNV and CDR2 is YYDKDF (reference sequence). The CDR3 is 14 amino acids. V was clipped by 0 bases and J by 0 bases, with 5 bases between them. The CDR3 DNA follows: TGTGCCACCAGCAGAGACGGATTGAACACTGAAGCTTTCTTT. This sequence encodes CATSRDGLNTEAFF.

This clonotype appeared many times. The gene calls are TRBV5-1 and TRBJ2-6; perhaps TRBD1 as D (6 bases). This CDR3 comprises 16 residues. V was clipped by 3 bases and J by 0 bases, with 10 bases between them. Germline loops: CDR1 SGHRS, CDR2 YFSETQ. The CDR3 reads CASSSGHLSGANVLTF. CDR3 nucleotide sequence: TGCGCCAGCAGCTCGGGACACCTCTCTGGGGCCAACGTCCTGACTTTC.

This clonotype was found a few times. CDR3: CSARGASGSGSYNEQFF. CDR3 coding DNA: TGCAGTGCTAGAGGGGCTAGCGGGAGCGGCTCCTACAATGAGCAGTTCTTC. The V and J genes are TRBV20-1 and TRBJ2-1, with TRBD2 matching 10 bases. The CDR3 spans 17 residues. In germline, CDR1 is DFQATT, CDR2 SNEGSKA (reference sequence). J gave up 0 bases and V 1 base, and 6 bases lay outside the gene matches.

This clonotype was detected a few times. J is TRBJ2-3 and V is TRBV5-1; weak D call: TRBD2 (6 bases). V lost 4 bases and J lost 4, with 13 bases in between. The CDR3 contains 14 residues. In germline, CDR1 is SGHRS, CDR2 YFSETQ. CDR3: CASSRDSRADTQYF. Here the CDR3 DNA reads TGCGCCAGCAGCCGGGACTCCAGGGCAGATACGCAGTATTTT.

The rearrangement uses TRBV12-3 or TRBV12-4 and TRBJ2-1; possibly TRBD2 for D (6 bases). The CDR3 covers 14 residues. Trimming cost V 7 bases and J 4 bases, with 14 bases left between them. CDR3 coding DNA: TGTGCCAGCACCGTCGGGAGTTCATACAATGAGCAGTTCTTC. It encodes CASTVGSSYNEQFF.

At least ten counts were recorded for this clonotype. The chain uses TRBV20-1 and TRBJ2-5; D remains ambiguous. With 1 base removed from V and 1 base from J, the gap between germline ends came to 7 bases. This CDR3 is built from 13 residues. Per the germline V gene, CDR1 is DFQATT and CDR2 is SNEGSKA (reference sequence). The CDR3 bases are TGCAGTGCTAGAGTTCCAGGCCAAGAGACCCAGTACTTC. Amino acid sequence: CSARVPGQETQYF.

V is TRBV20-1 and J is TRBJ2-3; no clear D. Per the germline V gene, CDR1 is DFQATT and CDR2 is SNEGSKA (reference sequence). The CDR3 extends over 13 amino acids. Trimming left V 0 bases short and J 3 bases short, with 7 bases between. The CDR3 region has the DNA TGCAGTGCTAGAGATCTCCGGACAGATACGCAGTATTTT. Translated, it gives CSARDLRTDTQYF.

This clonotype occurred a few times. The genes are TRBV5-6 and TRBJ1-2; D call uncertain. V was pared by 6 bases and J by 5 bases, with 17 bases between. Germline V gives CDR1 SGHDT, CDR2 YYEEEE. This CDR3 region has 14 residues. CDR3 DNA: TGTGCCAGCATCCCTCGGCAGGCTATTTATGGCTACACCTTC. Translating gives CASIPRQAIYGYTF.

This clonotype occurred a few times. J is TRBJ2-5 and V is TRBV29-1; maybe TRBD2 (6 bases). CDR1 is SQVTM and CDR2 is ANQGSEA in the germline V gene. This CDR3 region has 13 residues. The V gene lost 3 bases and the J gene lost 5 bases, with 13 bases spanning the gap. The chain's CDR3 is CSVESMEGETQYF. The CDR3, as DNA: TGCAGCGTTGAGTCTATGGAGGGGGAGACCCAGTACTTC. Full variable domain (outside the CDR3, taken from reference TRBV29-1 and TRBJ2-5): SAVISQKPSRDICQRGTSLTIQCQVDSQVTMMFWYRQQPGQSLTLIATANQGSEATYESGFVIDKFPISRPNLTFSTLTVSNMSPEDSSIYLCSVESMEGETQYFGPGTRLLVL.

The chain has TRBV30 and TRBJ1-2, with 9 nucleotides matching TRBD1. The CDR3 spans 13 residues. CDR1 and CDR2 from the germline V gene are GTSNPN and SVGIG (reference sequence). V trimming: 4 bases; J trimming: 8 bases; junction bases outside the gene matches: 8. In nucleotides, the CDR3 is TGTGCCTGGACAGACAGGGGGAATGGCGGCTACACCTTC. Its protein is CAWTDRGNGGYTF.

The J gene is TRBJ2-3, the V gene TRBV29-1; maybe TRBD1 (6 bases). V shed 2 bases and J shed 4 bases, with 10 bases lying between them. Germline V gene data show CDR1 as SQVTM and CDR2 as ANQGSEA. CDR3 size: 13 residues. The CDR3 region is CSVETGNADTQYF. The DNA of the CDR3 is TGCAGCGTTGAAACAGGGAATGCAGATACGCAGTATTTT.

The chain links TRBV12-3 or TRBV12-4 to TRBJ2-1, with no clear D. The CDR3 contains 17 residues. V dropped 3 bases and J dropped 2 bases, with 17 bases sitting between them. The CDR3 nucleotides read TGTGCCAGCAGTTTGTCCAGAGTAGCCCTACCCTACAATGAGCAGTTCTTC. Protein product: CASSLSRVALPYNEQFF.

This clonotype occurred a few times. This rearrangement joins TRBV20-1 to TRBJ2-3; 8 positions match TRBD2. From germline, CDR1 is DFQATT and CDR2 SNEGSKA (reference sequence). The V gene end was trimmed by 2 bases and the J gene end by 0 bases; junction bases not matched to a gene: 10. CDR3 size: 17 residues. CDR3 protein: CSARILAAISSTDTQYF. The CDR3 DNA sequence: TGCAGTGCTAGAATACTAGCGGCAATCTCTAGCACAGATACGCAGTATTTT.

The genes are TRBV7-9 and TRBJ1-6, with D possibly matching TRBD1 (5 bases). Germline V gene sequence: CDR1 SEHNR, CDR2 FQNEAQ (reference sequence). V dropped 5 bases and J dropped 6 bases, with 17 bases sitting between them. The CDR3 is made up of 16 amino acids. CDR3 sequence reads: CASSPAPGTPNSPLHF. The CDR3, as DNA: TGTGCCAGCAGCCCGGCCCCCGGGACCCCTAATTCACCCCTCCACTTT.

This rearrangement joins TRBV5-1 to TRBJ2-1; 8 bases are a match to TRBD2. This CDR3 is built from 16 residues. Germline V gene lookup returns CDR1 SGHRS and CDR2 YFSETQ. Trimming cost V 3 bases and J 4 bases; bases outside gene matches: 9. The CDR3 coding sequence is TGCGCCAGCAGCTCCCGTGGTAGCGGGATTTACAATGAGCAGTTCTTC. Its protein is CASSSRGSGIYNEQFF.

The rearrangement links TRBV12-5 to TRBJ2-1, with D perhaps TRBD2 (6 bases). CDR3 length: 14 amino acids. The V and J ends lost 4 bases and 8 bases respectively, with 15 bases between them. The V gene's germline CDR1 is LGHNT and CDR2 FRNRAP. The CDR3 bases are TGTGCTAGTGGTTGGTCGACTAGTCGCCATGAGCAGTTCTTC. Encoded protein: CASGWSTSRHEQFF.

This clonotype was detected a few times. This chain uses TRBV27 with TRBJ1-5; D might be TRBD1 (5 bases). This CDR3 comprises 14 residues. V lost 0 bases to trimming and J lost 8 bases, with 11 bases between them. Germline-derived CDR1 and CDR2 are MNHEY and SMNVEV (reference sequence). The DNA of the CDR3 is TGTGCCAGCAGTTTATCAGCAGGGTCGAAGCCCCAGCATTTT. Translation gives CASSLSAGSKPQHF.

This clonotype was found a few times. The V and J genes are TRBV12-3 or TRBV12-4 and TRBJ1-2; D is undetermined. V gave up 8 bases and J gave up 5 bases, with 18 bases separating them. This CDR3 spans 14 amino acids. The CDR3 protein is CASRASPIEYGYTF. The CDR3 DNA reads TGTGCCAGCCGGGCCTCGCCTATTGAATATGGCTACACCTTC.

The chain is built from TRBV7-8 and TRBJ2-1; tentative D call: TRBD2 (7 bases). The germline gives CDR1 SGHVS, CDR2 FQNEAQ. The CDR3 extends over 17 amino acids. Trimming stripped 5 bases from V and 0 bases from J, with 17 bases between. The chain's CDR3 is CASSPPGGWGSYNEQFF. CDR3 coding DNA: TGTGCCAGCAGCCCTCCGGGGGGCTGGGGCTCCTACAATGAGCAGTTCTTC.

A note on this clonotype: This may arise from a read error, as a much more abundant clone is one base away. The V and J genes are TRBV5-6 and TRBJ2-5; 15 nucleotides align to TRBD2. Germline CDR1 reads SGHDT; CDR2 reads YYEEEE. The CDR3 length is 15 residues. Trimming at V came to 3 bases and at J to 4 bases, leaving 1 base not matched to a gene. The CDR3 nucleotides are TGTGCCAGCAGCTGGGGACTAGCGGGAGGAGAGACCCAGTACTTC. Amino acid sequence: CASSWGLAGGETQYF.

This clonotype was detected only a few times. The chain links TRBV12-5 to TRBJ1-5; D might be TRBD1 (6 bases). The ends were cut back, 6 bases at V and 4 bases at J, with 10 bases in the middle. Germline V lookup: CDR1 LGHNT, CDR2 FRNRAP. The CDR3 is made up of 13 amino acids. The CDR3 region has the DNA TGTGCTAGTGGAAACCAGGGGAATCAGCCCCAGCATTTT. Translation: CASGNQGNQPQHF.